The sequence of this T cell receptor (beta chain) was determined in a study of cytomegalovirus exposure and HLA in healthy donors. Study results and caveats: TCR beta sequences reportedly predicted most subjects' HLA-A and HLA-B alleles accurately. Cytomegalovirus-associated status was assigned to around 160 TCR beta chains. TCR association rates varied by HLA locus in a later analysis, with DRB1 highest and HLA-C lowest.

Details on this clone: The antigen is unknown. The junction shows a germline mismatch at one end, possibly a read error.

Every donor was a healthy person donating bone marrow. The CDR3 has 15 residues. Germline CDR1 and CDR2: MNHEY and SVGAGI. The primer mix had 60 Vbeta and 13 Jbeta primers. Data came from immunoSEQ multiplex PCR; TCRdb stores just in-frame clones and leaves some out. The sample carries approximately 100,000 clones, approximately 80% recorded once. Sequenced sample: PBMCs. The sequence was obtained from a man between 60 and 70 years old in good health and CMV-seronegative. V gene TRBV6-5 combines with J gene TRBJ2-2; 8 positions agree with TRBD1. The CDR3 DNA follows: TGTGCCAGCAGGTCGCAGGGGGCAATCACCGGGGTGCTGTTTTTT. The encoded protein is CASRSQGAITGVLFF.